This T cell receptor (beta chain) was profiled in a study of T cells in women clearing cervical HPV infection. Comment on this clone: The read falls 3 residues short of the CDR3 end, and the missing part is taken from the germline J gene.

Measured with immunoSEQ multiplex PCR; TCRdb has only the in-frame clones, and not every one. Recorded for this sample: some 40,000 clones. The germline gives CDR1 LNHDA, CDR2 SQIVND (reference sequence). The V and J ends lost 7 bases and 7 bases, in that order; junction bases with no gene match: 7. The CDR3 totals 14 residues. What was sequenced was blood buffy coat. This sequence joins TRBV19 and TRBJ2-1; 10 bases agree with TRBD2. This TCR came from a woman aged 18-69 years with a cervical HPV16 infection that either progressed to CIN3+ or cleared (not recorded which). CDR3 loop: CASTAGGRVNEQFF. The part of the CDR3 DNA that was read is TGTGCCAGTACAGCGGGAGGGAGAGTGAATGAG.